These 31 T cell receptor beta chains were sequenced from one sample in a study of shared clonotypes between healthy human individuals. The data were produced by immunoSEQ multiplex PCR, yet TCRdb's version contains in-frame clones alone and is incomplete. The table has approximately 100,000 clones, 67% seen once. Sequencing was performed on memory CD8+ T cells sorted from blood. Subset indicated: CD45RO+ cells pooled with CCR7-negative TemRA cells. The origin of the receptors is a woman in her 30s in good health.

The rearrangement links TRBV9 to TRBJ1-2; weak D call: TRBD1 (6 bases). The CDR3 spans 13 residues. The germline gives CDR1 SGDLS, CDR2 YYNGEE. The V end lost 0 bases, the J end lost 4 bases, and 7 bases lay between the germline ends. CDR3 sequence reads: CASSVGGAYGYTF. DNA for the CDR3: TGTGCCAGCAGCGTAGGGGGGGCCTATGGCTACACCTTC.

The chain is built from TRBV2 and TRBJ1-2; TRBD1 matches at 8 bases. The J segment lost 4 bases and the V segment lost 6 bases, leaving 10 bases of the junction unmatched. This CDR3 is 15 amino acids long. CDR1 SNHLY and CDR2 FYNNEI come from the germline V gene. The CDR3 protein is CASRDRDRQIYGYTF. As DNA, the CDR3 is TGTGCCAGCAGAGACCGGGACAGGCAAATCTATGGCTACACCTTC.

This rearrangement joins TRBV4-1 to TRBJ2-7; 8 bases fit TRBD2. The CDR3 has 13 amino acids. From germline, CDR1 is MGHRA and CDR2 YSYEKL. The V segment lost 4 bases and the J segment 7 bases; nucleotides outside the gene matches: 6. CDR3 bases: TGCGCCAGCAGCCGGGCTTTAGCGGGAGAGCAGTACTTC. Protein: CASSRALAGEQYF.

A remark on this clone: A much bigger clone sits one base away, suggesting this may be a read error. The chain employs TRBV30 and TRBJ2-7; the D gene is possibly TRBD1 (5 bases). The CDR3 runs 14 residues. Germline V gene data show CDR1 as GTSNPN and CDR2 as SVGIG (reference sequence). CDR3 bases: TGTGCCTGGAGTCCGACAGTGGAACCCTACGGGCAGTACTTC. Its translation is CAWSPTVEPYGQYF.

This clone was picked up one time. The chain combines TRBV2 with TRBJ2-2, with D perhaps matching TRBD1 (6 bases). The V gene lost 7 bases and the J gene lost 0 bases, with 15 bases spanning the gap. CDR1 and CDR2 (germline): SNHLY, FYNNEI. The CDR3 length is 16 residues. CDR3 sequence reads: CASNSFRGTNTGELFF. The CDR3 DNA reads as TGTGCCAGCAATAGTTTCAGGGGTACGAACACCGGGGAGCTGTTTTTT.

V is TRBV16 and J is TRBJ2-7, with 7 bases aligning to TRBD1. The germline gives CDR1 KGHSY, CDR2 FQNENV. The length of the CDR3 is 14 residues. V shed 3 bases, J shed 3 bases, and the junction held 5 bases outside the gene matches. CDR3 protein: CASSHRDSFYEQYF. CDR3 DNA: TGTGCCAGCAGCCACCGGGACAGCTTCTACGAGCAGTACTTC. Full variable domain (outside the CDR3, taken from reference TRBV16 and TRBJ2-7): GEEVAQTPKHLVRGEGQKAKLYCAPIKGHSYVFWYQQVLKNEFKFLISFQNENVFDETGMPKERFSAKCLPNSPCSLEIQATKLEDSAVYFCASSHRDSFYEQYFGPGTRLTVT.

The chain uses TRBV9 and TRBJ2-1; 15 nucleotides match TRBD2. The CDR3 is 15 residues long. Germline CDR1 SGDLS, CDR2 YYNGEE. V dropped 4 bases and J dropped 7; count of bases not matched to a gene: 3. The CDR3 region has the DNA TGTGCCAGCAGCTGGACTAGCGGGAGGGGTAATGAGCAGTTCTTC. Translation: CASSWTSGRGNEQFF.

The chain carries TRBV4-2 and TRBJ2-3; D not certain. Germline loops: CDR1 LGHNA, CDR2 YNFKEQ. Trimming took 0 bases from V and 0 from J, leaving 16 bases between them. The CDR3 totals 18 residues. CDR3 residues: CASSQDGPASSSTDTQYF. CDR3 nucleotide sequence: TGTGCCAGCAGCCAAGATGGACCAGCCTCCTCTAGCACAGATACGCAGTATTTT.

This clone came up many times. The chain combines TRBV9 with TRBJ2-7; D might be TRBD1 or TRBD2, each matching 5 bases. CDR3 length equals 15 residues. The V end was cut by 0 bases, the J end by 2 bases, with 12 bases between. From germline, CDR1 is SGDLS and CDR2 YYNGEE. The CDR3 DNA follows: TGTGCCAGCAGCGTAGCTATGGGGGACGCCTACGAGCAGTACTTC. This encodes CASSVAMGDAYEQYF.

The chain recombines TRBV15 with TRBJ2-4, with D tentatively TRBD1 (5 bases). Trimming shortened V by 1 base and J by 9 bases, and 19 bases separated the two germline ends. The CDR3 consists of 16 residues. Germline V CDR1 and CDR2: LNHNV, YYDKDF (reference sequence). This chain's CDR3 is CATSRGPLGHGGIQYF. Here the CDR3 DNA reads TGTGCCACCAGCAGAGGCCCCCTGGGGCACGGTGGCATTCAGTACTTC.

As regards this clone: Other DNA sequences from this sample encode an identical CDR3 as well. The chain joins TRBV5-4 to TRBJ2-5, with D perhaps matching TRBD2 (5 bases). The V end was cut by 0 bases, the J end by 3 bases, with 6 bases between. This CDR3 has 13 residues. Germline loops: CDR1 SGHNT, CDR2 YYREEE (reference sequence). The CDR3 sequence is CASSLEAEETQYF. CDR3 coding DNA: TGTGCCAGCAGCTTGGAAGCGGAAGAGACCCAGTACTTC. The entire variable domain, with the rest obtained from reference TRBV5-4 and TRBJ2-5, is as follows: ETGVTQSPTHLIKTRGQQVTLRCSSQSGHNTVSWYQQALGQGPQFIFQYYREEENGRGNFPPRFSGLQFPNYSSELNVNALELDDSALYLCASSLEAEETQYFGPGTRLLVL.

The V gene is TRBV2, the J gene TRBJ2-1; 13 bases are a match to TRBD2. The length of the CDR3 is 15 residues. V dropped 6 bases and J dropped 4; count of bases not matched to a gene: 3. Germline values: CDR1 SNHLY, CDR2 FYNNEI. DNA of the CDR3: TGTGCCAGCAGACTAGCGGGAGGGCGGTACAATGAGCAGTTCTTC. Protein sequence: CASRLAGGRYNEQFF. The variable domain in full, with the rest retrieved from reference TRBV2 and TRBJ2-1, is EPEVTQTPSHQVTQMGQEVILRCVPISNHLYFYWYRQILGQKVEFLVSFYNNEISEKSEIFDDQFSVERPDGSNFTLKIRSTKLEDSAMYFCASRLAGGRYNEQFFGPGTRLTVL.

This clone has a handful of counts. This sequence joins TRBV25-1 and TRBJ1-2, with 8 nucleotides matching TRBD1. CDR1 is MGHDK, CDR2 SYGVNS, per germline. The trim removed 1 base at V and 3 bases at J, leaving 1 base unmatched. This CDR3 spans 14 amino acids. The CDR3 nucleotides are TGTGCCAGCAGTGAATCAGGGGGCGACTATGGCTACACCTTC. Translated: CASSESGGDYGYTF.

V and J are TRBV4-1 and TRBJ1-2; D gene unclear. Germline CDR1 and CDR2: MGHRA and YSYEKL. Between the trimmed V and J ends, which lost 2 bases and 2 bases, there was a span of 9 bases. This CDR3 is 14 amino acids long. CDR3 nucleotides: TGCGCCAGCAGCCAACGTCGGGGAAACTATGGCTACACCTTC. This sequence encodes CASSQRRGNYGYTF.

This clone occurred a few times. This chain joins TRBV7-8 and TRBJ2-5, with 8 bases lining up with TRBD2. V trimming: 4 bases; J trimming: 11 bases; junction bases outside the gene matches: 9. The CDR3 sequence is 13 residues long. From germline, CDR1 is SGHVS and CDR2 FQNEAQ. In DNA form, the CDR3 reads TGTGCCAGCAGCTGGGACACGGGGGGGGAGCAGTACTTC. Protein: CASSWDTGGEQYF. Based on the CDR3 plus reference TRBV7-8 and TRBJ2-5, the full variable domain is GAGVSQSPRYKVAKRGQDVALRCDPISGHVSLFWYQQALGQGPEFLTYFQNEAQLDKSGLPSDRFFAERPEGSVSTLKIQRTQQEDSAVYLCASSWDTGGEQYFGPGTRLLVL.

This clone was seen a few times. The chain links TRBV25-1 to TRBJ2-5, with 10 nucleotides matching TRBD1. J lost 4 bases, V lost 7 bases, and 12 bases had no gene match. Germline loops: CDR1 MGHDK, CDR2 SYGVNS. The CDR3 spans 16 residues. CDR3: CASTSAGTGVSETQYF. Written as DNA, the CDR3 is TGTGCCAGCACTTCCGCCGGGACAGGGGTTTCAGAGACCCAGTACTTC.

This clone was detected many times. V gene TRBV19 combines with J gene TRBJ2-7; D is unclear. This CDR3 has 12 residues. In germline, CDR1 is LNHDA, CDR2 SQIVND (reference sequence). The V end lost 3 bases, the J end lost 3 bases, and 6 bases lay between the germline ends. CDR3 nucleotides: TGTGCCAGTAGTATCGACAACTACGAGCAGTACTTC. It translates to CASSIDNYEQYF.

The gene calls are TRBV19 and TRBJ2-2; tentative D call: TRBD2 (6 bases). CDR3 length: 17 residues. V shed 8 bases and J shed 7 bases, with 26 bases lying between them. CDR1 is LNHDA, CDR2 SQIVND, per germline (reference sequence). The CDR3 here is CASRRGREGIFSGELFF. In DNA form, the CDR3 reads TGTGCCAGTCGGAGGGGCAGGGAAGGGATATTTAGCGGGGAGCTGTTTTTT. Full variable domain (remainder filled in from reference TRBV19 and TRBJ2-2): DGGITQSPKYLFRKEGQNVTLSCEQNLNHDAMYWYRQDPGQGLRLIYYSQIVNDFQKGDIAEGYSVSREKKESFPLTVTSAQKNPTAFYLCASRRGREGIFSGELFFGEGSRLTVL.

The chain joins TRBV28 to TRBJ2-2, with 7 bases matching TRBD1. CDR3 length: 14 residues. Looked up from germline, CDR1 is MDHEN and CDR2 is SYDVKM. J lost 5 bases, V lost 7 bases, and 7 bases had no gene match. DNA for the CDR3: TGTGCCAGCAAAGACAGGGCGGTGACCGGGGAGCTGTTTTTT. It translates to CASKDRAVTGELFF.

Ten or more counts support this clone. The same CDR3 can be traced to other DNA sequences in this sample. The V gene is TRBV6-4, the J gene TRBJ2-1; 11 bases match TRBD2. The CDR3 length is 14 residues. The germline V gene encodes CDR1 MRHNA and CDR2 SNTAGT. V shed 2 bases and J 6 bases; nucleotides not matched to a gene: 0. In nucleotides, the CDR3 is TGTGCCAGCAGTGACGGGACTAGCGGCAATGAGCAGTTCTTC. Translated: CASSDGTSGNEQFF.

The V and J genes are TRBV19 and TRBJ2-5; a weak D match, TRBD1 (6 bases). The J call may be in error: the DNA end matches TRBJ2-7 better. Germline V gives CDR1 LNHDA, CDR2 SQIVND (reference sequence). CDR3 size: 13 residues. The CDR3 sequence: CASSLDSSYEQYF. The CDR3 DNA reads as TGTGCCAGTAGTCTGGACAGCTCCTACGAGCAGTACTTC.

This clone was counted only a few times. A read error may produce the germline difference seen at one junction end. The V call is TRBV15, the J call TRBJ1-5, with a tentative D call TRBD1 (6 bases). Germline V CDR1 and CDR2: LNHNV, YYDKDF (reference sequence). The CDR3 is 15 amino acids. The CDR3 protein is CATSREGGRNQPQHF. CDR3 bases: TGTGCCACCAGCCGAGAGGGGGGCCGGAATCAGCCCCAGCATTTT.

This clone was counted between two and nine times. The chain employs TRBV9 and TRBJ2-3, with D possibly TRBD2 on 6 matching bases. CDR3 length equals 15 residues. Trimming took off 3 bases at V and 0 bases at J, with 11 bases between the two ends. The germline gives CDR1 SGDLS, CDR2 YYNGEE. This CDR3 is CASSAGGTSTDTQYF. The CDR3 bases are TGTGCCAGCAGCGCTGGCGGGACTAGCACAGATACGCAGTATTTT.

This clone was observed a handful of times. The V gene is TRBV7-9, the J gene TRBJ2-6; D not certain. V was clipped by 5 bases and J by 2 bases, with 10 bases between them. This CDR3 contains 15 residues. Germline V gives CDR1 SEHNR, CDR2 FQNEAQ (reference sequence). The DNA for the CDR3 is TGTGCCAGCAGCCAAGGGCCCCCTGGGGCCAACGTCCTGACTTTC. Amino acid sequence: CASSQGPPGANVLTF. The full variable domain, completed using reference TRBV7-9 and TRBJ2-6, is DTGVSQNPRHKITKRGQNVTFRCDPISEHNRLYWYRQTLGQGPEFLTYFQNEAQLEKSRLLSDRFSAERPKGSFSTLEIQRTEQGDSAMYLCASSQGPPGANVLTFGAGSRLTVL.

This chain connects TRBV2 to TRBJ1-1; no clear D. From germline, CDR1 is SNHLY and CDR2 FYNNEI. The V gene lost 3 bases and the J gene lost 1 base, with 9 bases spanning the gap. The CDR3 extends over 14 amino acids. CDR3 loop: CASSEIRTNTEAFF. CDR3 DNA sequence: TGTGCCAGCAGTGAGATCCGAACGAACACTGAAGCTTTCTTT.

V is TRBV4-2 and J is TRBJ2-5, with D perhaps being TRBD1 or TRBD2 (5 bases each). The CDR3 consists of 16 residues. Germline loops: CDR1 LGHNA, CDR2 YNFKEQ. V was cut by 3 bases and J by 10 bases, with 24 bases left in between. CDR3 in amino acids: CASSQGGKGPLGYQYF. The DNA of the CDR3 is TGTGCCAGCAGCCAGGGCGGAAAGGGACCCTTAGGGTACCAGTACTTC.

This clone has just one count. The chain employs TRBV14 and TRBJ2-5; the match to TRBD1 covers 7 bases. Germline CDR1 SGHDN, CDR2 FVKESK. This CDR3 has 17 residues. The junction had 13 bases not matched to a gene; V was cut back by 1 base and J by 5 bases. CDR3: CASSQVTGVQVWETQYF. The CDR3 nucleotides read TGTGCCAGCAGCCAAGTAACAGGGGTTCAGGTCTGGGAGACCCAGTACTTC.

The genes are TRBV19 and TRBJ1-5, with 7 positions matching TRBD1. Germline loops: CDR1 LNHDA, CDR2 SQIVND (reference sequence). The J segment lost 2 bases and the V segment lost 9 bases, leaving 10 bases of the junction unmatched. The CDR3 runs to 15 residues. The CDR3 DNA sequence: TGTGCCAGCAGCTCGACAGGGTCAGGCAATCAGCCCCAGCATTTT. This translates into CASSSTGSGNQPQHF.

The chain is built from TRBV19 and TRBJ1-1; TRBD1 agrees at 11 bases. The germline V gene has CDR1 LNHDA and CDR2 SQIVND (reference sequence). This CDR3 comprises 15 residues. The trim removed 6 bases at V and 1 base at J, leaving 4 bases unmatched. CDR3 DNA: TGTGCCAGTAGACACGGACAGGGGGCGAACACTGAAGCTTTCTTT. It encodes CASRHGQGANTEAFF.

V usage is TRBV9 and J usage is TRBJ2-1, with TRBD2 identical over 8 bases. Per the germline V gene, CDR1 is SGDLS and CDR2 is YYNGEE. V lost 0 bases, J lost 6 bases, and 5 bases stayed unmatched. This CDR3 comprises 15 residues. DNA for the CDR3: TGTGCCAGCAGCGTAGCTTGGGGGACTAGCAATGAGCAGTTCTTC. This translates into CASSVAWGTSNEQFF.

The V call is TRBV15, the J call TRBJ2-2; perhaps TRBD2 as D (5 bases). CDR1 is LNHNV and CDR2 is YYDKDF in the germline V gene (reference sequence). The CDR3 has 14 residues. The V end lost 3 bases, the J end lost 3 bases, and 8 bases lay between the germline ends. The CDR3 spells CATSSGSDTGELFF. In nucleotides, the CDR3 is TGTGCCACCAGCAGTGGGAGCGACACCGGGGAGCTGTTTTTT.